This T cell receptor (beta chain) was captured by sequencing in a study of cytomegalovirus exposure and HLA in healthy donors. The CDR3 spans 16 residues. The J segment lost 6 bases and the V segment lost 4 bases, leaving 8 bases of the junction unmatched. Germline CDR1 reads KGHSH; CDR2 reads LQKENI. PCR used 60 Vbeta primers and 13 Jbeta primers. Sequenced by immunoSEQ multiplex PCR; TCRdb stores in-frame clones only, minus some. This sample has roughly 86,000 clones, with around 66% found just once. This rearrangement joins TRBV18 to TRBJ1-4; 10 nucleotides align to TRBD1. This sequence originates from a man aged 30-40 years in good health and CMV-seronegative. The source material was PBMCs. The CDR3 DNA reads TGTGCCAGCTCACGTCTTACCGGGACAGGGGATGAAAAACTGTTTTTT. Translation: CASSRLTGTGDEKLFF.